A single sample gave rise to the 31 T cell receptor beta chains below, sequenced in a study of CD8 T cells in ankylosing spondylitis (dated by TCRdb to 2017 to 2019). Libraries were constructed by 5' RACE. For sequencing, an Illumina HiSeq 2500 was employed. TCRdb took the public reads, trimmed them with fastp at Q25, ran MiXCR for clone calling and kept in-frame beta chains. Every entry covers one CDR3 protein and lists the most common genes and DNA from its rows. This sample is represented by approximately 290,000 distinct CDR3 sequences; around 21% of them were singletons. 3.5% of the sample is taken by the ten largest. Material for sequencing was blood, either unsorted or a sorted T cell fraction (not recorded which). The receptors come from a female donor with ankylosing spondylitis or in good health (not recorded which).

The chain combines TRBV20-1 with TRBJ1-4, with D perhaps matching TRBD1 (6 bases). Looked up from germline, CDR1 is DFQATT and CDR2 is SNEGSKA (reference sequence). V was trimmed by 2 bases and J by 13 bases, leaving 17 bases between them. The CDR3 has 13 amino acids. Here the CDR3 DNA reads TGCAGTGCTAGAACTGGGGAACAGGGTGGACTGTTTTTT. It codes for CSARTGEQGGLFF.

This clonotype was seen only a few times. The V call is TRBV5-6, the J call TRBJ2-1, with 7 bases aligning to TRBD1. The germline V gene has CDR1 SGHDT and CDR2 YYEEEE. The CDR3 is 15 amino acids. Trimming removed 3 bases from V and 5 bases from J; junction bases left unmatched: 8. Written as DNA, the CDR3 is TGTGCCAGCAGCTGGACACCAGGACAGGACAATGAGCAGTTCTTC. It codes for CASSWTPGQDNEQFF. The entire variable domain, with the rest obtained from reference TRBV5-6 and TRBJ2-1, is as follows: DAGVTQSPTHLIKTRGQQVTLRCSPKSGHDTVSWYQQALGQGPQFIFQYYEEEERQRGNFPDRFSGHQFPNYSSELNVNALLLGDSALYLCASSWTPGQDNEQFFGPGTRLTVL.

For the CDR3, the DNA is TGCAGTGCACAAACCACTAGCGGAGGACAAGAGACCCAGTACTTC. Its translation: CSAQTTSGGQETQYF. The V and J genes are TRBV20-1 and TRBJ2-5; 8 bases map to TRBD2. Unmatched junction bases numbered 11, after V lost 6 bases and J lost 2 bases. Germline V gene data show CDR1 as DFQATT and CDR2 as SNEGSKA (reference sequence). The CDR3 covers 15 residues.

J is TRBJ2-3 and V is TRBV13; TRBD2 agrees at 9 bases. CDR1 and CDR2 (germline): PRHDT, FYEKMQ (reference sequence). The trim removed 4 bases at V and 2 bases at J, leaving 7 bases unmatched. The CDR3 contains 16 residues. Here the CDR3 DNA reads TGTGCCAGCAGCTCCGGACTAGCGAGATCCACAGATACGCAGTATTTT. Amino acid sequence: CASSSGLARSTDTQYF.

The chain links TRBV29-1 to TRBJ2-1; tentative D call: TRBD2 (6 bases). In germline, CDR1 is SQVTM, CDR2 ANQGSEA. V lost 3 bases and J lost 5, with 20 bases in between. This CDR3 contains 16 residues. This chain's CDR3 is CSVEEPGTLLNNEQFF. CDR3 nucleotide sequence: TGCAGCGTTGAGGAACCCGGGACTCTCCTTAACAATGAGCAGTTCTTC.

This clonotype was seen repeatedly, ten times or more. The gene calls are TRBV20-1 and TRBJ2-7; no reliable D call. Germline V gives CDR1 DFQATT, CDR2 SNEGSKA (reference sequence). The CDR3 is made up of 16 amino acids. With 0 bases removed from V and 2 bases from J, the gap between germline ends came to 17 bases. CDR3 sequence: CSARDRSVGTPYEQYF. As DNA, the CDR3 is TGCAGTGCTAGAGATCGATCAGTGGGCACCCCCTACGAGCAGTACTTC.

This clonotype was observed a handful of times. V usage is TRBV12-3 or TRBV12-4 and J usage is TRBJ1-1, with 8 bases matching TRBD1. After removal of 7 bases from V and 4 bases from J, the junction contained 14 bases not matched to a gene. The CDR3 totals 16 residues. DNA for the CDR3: TGTGCCAGCAAACCACCTGGAGGACAGGGCGGCACTGAAGCTTTCTTT. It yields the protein CASKPPGGQGGTEAFF.

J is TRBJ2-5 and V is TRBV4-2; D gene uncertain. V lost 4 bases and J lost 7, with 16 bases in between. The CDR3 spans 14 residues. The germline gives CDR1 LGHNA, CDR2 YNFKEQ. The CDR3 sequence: CASSPGLRPGTQYF. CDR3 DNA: TGTGCCAGCAGCCCCGGGCTTCGTCCTGGGACCCAGTACTTC.

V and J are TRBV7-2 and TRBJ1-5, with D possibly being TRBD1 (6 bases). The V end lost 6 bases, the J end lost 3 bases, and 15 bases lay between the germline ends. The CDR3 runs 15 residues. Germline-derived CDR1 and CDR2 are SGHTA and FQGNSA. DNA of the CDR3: TGTGCCAGCAGGGTAACCGGGACAATCAATCAGCCCCAGCATTTT. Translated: CASRVTGTINQPQHF.

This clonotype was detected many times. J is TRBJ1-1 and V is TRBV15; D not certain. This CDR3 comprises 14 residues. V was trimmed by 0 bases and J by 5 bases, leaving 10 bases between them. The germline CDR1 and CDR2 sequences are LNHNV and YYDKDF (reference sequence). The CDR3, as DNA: TGTGCCACCAGCAGAGATAGGCGCGGGACTGAAGCTTTCTTT. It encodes CATSRDRRGTEAFF.

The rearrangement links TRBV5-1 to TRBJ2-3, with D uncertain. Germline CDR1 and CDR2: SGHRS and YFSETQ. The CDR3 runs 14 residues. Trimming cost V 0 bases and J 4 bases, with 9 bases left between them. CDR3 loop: CASSLEQSADTQYF. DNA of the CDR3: TGCGCCAGCAGCTTGGAACAGAGCGCAGATACGCAGTATTTT.

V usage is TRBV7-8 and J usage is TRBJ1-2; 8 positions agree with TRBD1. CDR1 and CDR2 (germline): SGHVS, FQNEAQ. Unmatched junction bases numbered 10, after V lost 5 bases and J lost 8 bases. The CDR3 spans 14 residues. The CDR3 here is CASSPHTGGEGYTF. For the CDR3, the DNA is TGTGCCAGCAGCCCTCACACAGGGGGAGAAGGCTACACCTTC.

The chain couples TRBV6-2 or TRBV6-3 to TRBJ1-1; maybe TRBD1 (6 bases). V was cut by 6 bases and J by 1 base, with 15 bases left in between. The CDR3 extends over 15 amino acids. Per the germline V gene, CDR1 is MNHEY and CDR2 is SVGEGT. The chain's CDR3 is CASSKEGGTNTEAFF. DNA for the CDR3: TGTGCCAGCAGCAAGGAAGGGGGTACGAACACTGAAGCTTTCTTT.

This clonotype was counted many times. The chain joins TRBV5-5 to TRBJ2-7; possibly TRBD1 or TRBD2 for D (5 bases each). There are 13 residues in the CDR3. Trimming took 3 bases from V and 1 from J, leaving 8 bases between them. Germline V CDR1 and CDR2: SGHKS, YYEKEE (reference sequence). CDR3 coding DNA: TGTGCCAGCAGCTGGGACGGTTCCTACGAGCAGTACTTC. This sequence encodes CASSWDGSYEQYF.

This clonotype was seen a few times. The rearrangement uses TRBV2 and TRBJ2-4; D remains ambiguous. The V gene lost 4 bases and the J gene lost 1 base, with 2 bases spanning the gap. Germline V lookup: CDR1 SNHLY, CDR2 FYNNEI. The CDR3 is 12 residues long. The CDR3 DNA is TGTGCCAGCAGTGTGGCCAAAAACATTCAGTACTTC. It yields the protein CASSVAKNIQYF.

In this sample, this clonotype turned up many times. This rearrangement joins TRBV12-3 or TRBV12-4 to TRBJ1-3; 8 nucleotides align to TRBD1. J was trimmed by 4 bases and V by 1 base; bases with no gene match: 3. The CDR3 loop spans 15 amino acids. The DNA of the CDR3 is TGTGCCAGCAGTTTAGAAGGGACAGGAGGAAACACCATATATTTT. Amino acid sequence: CASSLEGTGGNTIYF.

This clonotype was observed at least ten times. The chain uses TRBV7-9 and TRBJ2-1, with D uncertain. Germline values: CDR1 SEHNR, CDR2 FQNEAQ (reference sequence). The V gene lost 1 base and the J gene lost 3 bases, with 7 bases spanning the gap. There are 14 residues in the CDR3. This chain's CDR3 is CASSLGNHYNEQFF. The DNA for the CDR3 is TGTGCCAGCAGCTTAGGTAACCACTACAATGAGCAGTTCTTC.

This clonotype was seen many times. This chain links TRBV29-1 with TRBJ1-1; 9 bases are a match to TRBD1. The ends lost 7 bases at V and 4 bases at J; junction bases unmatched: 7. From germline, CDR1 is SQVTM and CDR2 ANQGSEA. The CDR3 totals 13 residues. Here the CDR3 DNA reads TGCAGCGGGAGGACAGGGGACGGCACTGAAGCTTTCTTT. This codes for CSGRTGDGTEAFF.

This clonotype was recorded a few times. CDR3 nucleotide sequence: TGTGCCAGCAGCTTAGCCTACCGGGCGGATACGCAGTATTTT. It codes for CASSLAYRADTQYF. This chain connects TRBV7-2 to TRBJ2-3; D is unclear. Trimming removed 0 bases from V and 6 bases from J, with 10 bases in between. Germline V gene lookup returns CDR1 SGHTA and CDR2 FQGNSA. This CDR3 contains 14 residues.

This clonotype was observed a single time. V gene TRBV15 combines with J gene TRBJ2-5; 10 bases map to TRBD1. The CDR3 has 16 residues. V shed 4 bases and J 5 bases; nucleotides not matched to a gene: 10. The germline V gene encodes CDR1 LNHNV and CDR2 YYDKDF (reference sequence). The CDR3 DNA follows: TGTGCCACCAGCAAAAAGACAGGGGGCGGAGGGGAGACCCAGTACTTC. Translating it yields CATSKKTGGGGETQYF.

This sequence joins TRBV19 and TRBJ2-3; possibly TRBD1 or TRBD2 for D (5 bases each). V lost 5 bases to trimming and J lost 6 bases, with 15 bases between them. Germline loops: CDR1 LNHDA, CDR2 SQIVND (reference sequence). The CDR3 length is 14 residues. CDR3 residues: CASSSSGTADTQYF. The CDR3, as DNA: TGTGCCAGTAGTTCCTCCGGGACCGCGGATACGCAGTATTTT.

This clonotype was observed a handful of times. The CDR3 nucleotides read TGTGCCAGCAATCGGGGACAGGGGGACGAGCAGTACTTC. Translating it yields CASNRGQGDEQYF. The chain joins TRBV6-2 or TRBV6-3 to TRBJ2-7, with 11 bases matching TRBD1. The germline CDR1 and CDR2 sequences are MNHEY and SVGEGT. The V gene end was trimmed by 7 bases and the J gene end by 5 bases; junction bases not matched to a gene: 4. The CDR3 consists of 13 residues.

CDR3 amino acids: CASGRTVNEQFF. The DNA for the CDR3 is TGTGCCAGCGGGAGGACGGTCAATGAGCAGTTCTTC. The rearrangement uses TRBV13 and TRBJ2-1; maybe TRBD2 (6 bases). CDR1 is PRHDT, CDR2 FYEKMQ, per germline (reference sequence). CDR3 length equals 12 residues. The V end lost 8 bases, the J end lost 6 bases, and 11 bases lay between the germline ends.

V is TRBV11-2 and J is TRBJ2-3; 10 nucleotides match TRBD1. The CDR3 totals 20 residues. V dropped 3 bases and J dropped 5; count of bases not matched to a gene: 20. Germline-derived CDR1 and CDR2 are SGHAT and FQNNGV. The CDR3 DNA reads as TGTGCCAGCAGCTTCCGCGACAGGGGGCACTGGAACGGGAAGAGAGATACGCAGTATTTT. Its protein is CASSFRDRGHWNGKRDTQYF.

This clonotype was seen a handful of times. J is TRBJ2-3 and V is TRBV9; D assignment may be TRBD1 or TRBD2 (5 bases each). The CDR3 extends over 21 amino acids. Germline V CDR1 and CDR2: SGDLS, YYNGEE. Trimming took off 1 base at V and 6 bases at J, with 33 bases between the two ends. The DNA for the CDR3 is TGTGCCAGCAGCGTACGGGCGGTGGGGGTTTCCGCCGCTCTGACATCGGATACGCAGTATTTT. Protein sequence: CASSVRAVGVSAALTSDTQYF.

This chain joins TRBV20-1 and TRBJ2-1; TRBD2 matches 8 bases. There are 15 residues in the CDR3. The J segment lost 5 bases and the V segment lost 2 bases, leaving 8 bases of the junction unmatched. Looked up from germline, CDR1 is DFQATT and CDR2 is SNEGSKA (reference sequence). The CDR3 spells CSARSPGGWNNEQFF. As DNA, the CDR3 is TGCAGTGCTAGATCCCCGGGAGGGTGGAACAATGAGCAGTTCTTC.

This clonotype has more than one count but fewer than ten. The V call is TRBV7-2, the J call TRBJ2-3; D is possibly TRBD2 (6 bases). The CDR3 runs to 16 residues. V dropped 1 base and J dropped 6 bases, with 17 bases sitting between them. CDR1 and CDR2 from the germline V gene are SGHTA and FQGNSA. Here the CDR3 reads CASSLGVAERADTQYF. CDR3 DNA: TGTGCCAGCAGCTTAGGGGTAGCGGAGCGGGCGGATACGCAGTATTTT. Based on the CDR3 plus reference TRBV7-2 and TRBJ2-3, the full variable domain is GAGVSQSPSNKVTEKGKDVELRCDPISGHTALYWYRQSLGQGLEFLIYFQGNSAPDKSGLPSDRFSAERTGGSVSTLTIQRTQQEDSAVYLCASSLGVAERADTQYFGPGTRLTVL.

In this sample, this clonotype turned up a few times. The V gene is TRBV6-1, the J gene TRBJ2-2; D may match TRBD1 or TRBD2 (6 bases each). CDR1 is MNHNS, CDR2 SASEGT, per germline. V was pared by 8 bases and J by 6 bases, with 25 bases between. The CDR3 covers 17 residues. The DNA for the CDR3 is TGTGCCAGCTGCCCAACCCCGGGGGCCCTACGTGCCGGGGAGCTGTTTTTT. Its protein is CASCPTPGALRAGELFF.

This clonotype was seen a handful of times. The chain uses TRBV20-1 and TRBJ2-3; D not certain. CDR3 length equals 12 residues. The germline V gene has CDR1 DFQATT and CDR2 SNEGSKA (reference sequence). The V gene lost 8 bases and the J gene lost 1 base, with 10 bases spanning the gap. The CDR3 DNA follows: TGCAGTTACTCCGGCGGCACAGATACGCAGTATTTT. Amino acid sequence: CSYSGGTDTQYF.

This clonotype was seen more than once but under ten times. In DNA, the CDR3 is TGTGCCAGCAGCTACGGGGTTCAAGAGACCCAGTACTTC. Its translation is CASSYGVQETQYF. V usage is TRBV7-8 and J usage is TRBJ2-5; TRBD2 might be the D (5 bases). Per germline, CDR1 SGHVS and CDR2 FQNEAQ. V dropped 4 bases and J dropped 2 bases, with 8 bases sitting between them. The CDR3 covers 13 residues.

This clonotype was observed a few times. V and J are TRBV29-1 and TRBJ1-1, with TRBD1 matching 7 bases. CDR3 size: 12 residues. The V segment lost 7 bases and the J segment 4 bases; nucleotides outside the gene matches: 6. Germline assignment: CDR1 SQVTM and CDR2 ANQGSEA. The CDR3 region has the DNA TGCAGCGCGCAGGGGGGGGTCACTGAAGCTTTCTTT. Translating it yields CSAQGGVTEAFF. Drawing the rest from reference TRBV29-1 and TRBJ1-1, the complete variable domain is SAVISQKPSRDICQRGTSLTIQCQVDSQVTMMFWYRQQPGQSLTLIATANQGSEATYESGFVIDKFPISRPNLTFSTLTVSNMSPEDSSIYLCSAQGGVTEAFFGQGTRLTVV.